This T cell receptor beta chain was found in a study of blood T cell repertoires in COVID-19 (TCRdb year 2020). Describing the broader study: Samples covering the acute and convalescent phases of COVID-19 were provided by collaborators in the United States, Italy and Spain. The prospective study material was composed of cDNA or gDNA derived from T cells, B-cell-depleted T cells, or PBMCs. The dataset comprised deeply sampled blood TCRbeta repertoires from subjects exposed to, actively infected with, or recovered from COVID-19. The repertoires were released in a freely available public database meant as a resource for research on the immune response to SARS-CoV-2. Samples were obtained from the ongoing ImmuneRACE study (first 160 participants) and from 1,254 subjects provided by 6 global collaborators. Sample metadata almost always included a de-identified subject ID, COVID-19 status, age in years and sex. Where available, HLA class I and class II types were taken from metadata supplied by the sample provider and were not determined by assay-based typing. Results and caveats for the whole study, not just this receptor: The quantity of clinical and demographic metadata differed by source and by participant and was supplied without curation.

A remark on this clone: Its antigen is not yet known. Base quality data are lacking; no much larger clone is found one base away.

TCRbeta CDR3 regions were amplified from genomic DNA by means of the immunoSEQ Assay, a bias-controlled multiplex PCR. The original methods were these. The number of nucleated cells in each sample was estimated by amplification of reference gene primers within the assay. To quantify the absolute abundance of each unique TCRbeta CDR3 rearrangement, sequence reads were collapsed and filtered. For each sample, productive Simpson clonality was calculated by taking the square root of Simpson's diversity index across productive rearrangements. In its TCRdb copy, this immuneACCESS table keeps in-frame sequences only and misses some clones. Where compared with another copy, unresolved V genes explain less than half of these, and the others have no known cause. D and trimming were read from the DNA, whereas the V and J calls and clone size are those reported in that table. This sample comprises 200,000 or so clones, about 78% of them detected only once. The leading ten clones occupy 4.5% to 7% of the sample.

Whole blood was collected in K2EDTA tubes by collaborating institutions according to the institutions' own protocols. For TCRbeta analysis, collaborators shipped samples in one of three forms: frozen whole blood, isolated PBMCs, or DNA extracted from either of those sample types. This receptor was identified in a woman in her seventies with acute or convalescent COVID-19. The sequenced sample consisted of peripheral blood.

The sequenced DNA: TGTGCCAGCAGTTTATTCTGGACAGCCGGGGACTATGGCTACACCTTC. Its protein product is CASSLFWTAGDYGYTF. The rearrangement combines TRBV28 with TRBJ1-2; TRBD1 is possibly the D segment (6 matching bases). Deletion took 1 base off V and 3 bases off J, with a span of 15 bases between the germline ends. The germline V gene supplies CDR1 MDHEN and CDR2 SYDVKM. The CDR3 covers 16 residues, taking in both the cysteine and the phenylalanine. Only the CDR3 portion is preserved as DNA: 48 bases, with reading frame beginning at the first base.